This T cell receptor (beta chain) was obtained from a study of response to subunit inactivated influenza vaccine. TCRdb re-analysed the RT-PCR reads in MiXCR, keeping a single row per CDR3 protein. The sample records 800,000 or so distinct CDR3 sequences, approximately 21% being singletons. Trimming took 5 bases from V and 7 from J, leaving 13 bases between them. The germline V gene has CDR1 SQVTM and CDR2 ANQGSEA. The CDR3 has 12 amino acids. This clonotype has only a few counts. The antigen remains unidentified. Notes on the study in general: Authors suggested that a seasonal influenza vaccination recruits few new T cells each time.

This receptor was identified in a man aged 50 to 60 who received an inactivated influenza vaccine. V is TRBV29-1 and J is TRBJ2-3; tentative D call: TRBD2 (5 bases). The starting material was PBMCs from blood, obtained more than 4 days after vaccination. The CDR3 protein is CSVMGEGNTQYF. The CDR3 DNA reads TGCAGCGTTATGGGTGAGGGAAATACGCAGTATTTT.